These 8 T cell receptor beta chains were sequenced from one sample in a study of OX40 agonist ivuxolimab in advanced cancers. Produced via immunoSEQ multiplex PCR; TCRdb's table is partial and in-frame only. The sample has tens of thousands of clones, approximately 81% seen once; the top ten hold roughly 13%. The sequenced sample was CD4+ or CD8+ T cells sorted from blood, obtained in a trial of the OX40 agonist ivuxolimab. These receptors were taken from an adult with an advanced solid tumor such as melanoma, head and neck, liver or kidney cancer.

The chain joins TRBV6-6 to TRBJ2-2; D ambiguous. This CDR3 contains 14 residues. Between the trimmed V and J ends, which lost 7 bases and 1 base, there was a span of 10 bases. Germline CDR1 MNHNY, CDR2 SVGAGI (reference sequence). DNA for the CDR3: TGTGCCAGCACCATAGCTGAGAACACCGGGGAGCTGTTTTTT. Its translation: CASTIAENTGELFF.

The chain couples TRBV2 to TRBJ1-6; D unclear. The CDR3 contains 14 residues. The germline V gene has CDR1 SNHLY and CDR2 FYNNEI. V was trimmed by 4 bases and J by 9 bases, leaving 13 bases between them. The CDR3 here is CASSGGSRGSPLHF. DNA for the CDR3: TGTGCCAGCAGTGGAGGGAGCCGTGGTTCACCCCTCCACTTT.

The chain joins TRBV10-3 to TRBJ2-2; D might be TRBD1 (6 bases). The CDR3 spans 14 residues. V dropped 3 bases and J dropped 6 bases, with 11 bases sitting between them. Looked up from germline, CDR1 is ENHRY and CDR2 is SYGVKD. The CDR3 DNA sequence: TGTGCCATCAGTGAAGCAGGGGCTGCCGGGGAGCTGTTTTTT. It yields the protein CAISEAGAAGELFF.

The chain has TRBV9 and TRBJ2-1; 9 nucleotides agree with TRBD2. The length of the CDR3 is 15 residues. Germline CDR1 SGDLS, CDR2 YYNGEE. V was pared by 0 bases and J by 7 bases, with 5 bases of the junction left unmatched. Here the CDR3 reads CASSVGAGGPNEQFF. CDR3 DNA sequence: TGTGCCAGCAGCGTAGGGGCGGGGGGGCCGAATGAGCAGTTCTTC.

This chain links TRBV19 with TRBJ2-2; TRBD1 matches at 9 bases. CDR3 size: 12 residues. V lost 8 bases, J lost 7 bases, and 2 bases stayed unmatched. The germline CDR1 and CDR2 sequences are LNHDA and SQIVND (reference sequence). CDR3 nucleotide sequence: TGTGCCAGTGGGACAGGGATCGGGGAGCTGTTTTTT. Protein product: CASGTGIGELFF.

The V call is TRBV7-8, the J call TRBJ2-5; D assignment may be TRBD1 or TRBD2 (5 bases each). The end of the DNA is better explained by TRBJ2-7, so the J call may be wrong. The CDR3 loop spans 14 amino acids. Germline V lookup: CDR1 SGHVS, CDR2 FQNEAQ. CDR3 region: CASSREGSSYEQYF. CDR3 sequence (DNA): TGTGCCAGCAGCCGAGAGGGGAGCTCCTACGAGCAGTACTTC.

The chain is built from TRBV30 and TRBJ2-7; D remains unclear. Germline lookup yields CDR1 GTSNPN and CDR2 SVGIG (reference sequence). The CDR3 length is 13 residues. V shed 0 bases and J shed 2 bases, with 8 bases lying between them. CDR3 protein: CAWSVRGPYEQYF. Written as DNA, the CDR3 is TGTGCCTGGAGTGTACGCGGTCCCTACGAGCAGTACTTC. Full variable domain (remainder filled in from reference TRBV30 and TRBJ2-7): SQTIHQWPATLVQPVGSPLSLECTVEGTSNPNLYWYRQAAGRGLQLLFYSVGIGQISSEVPQNLSASRPQDRQFILSSKKLLLSDSGFYLCAWSVRGPYEQYFGPGTRLTVT.

V and J are TRBV6-1 and TRBJ1-6; D is uncertain. Looked up from germline, CDR1 is MNHNS and CDR2 is SASEGT. CDR3 length: 14 residues. V dropped 1 base and J dropped 8 bases, with 9 bases sitting between them. CDR3 DNA: TGTGCCAGCAGTGAAGGCAGGCTTTATTCACCCCTCCACTTT. Encoded protein: CASSEGRLYSPLHF.